One and the same sample provided the 3 T cell receptor beta chains below, sequenced in a study of OX40 agonist ivuxolimab in advanced cancers. Using immunoSEQ multiplex PCR, the repertoire was profiled, and TCRdb retains in-frame clones only, with some absent. The sample lists 60,000 to 100,000 clones; just under 95% were seen once. Source: CD4+ or CD8+ T cells sorted from blood, taken in a trial of the OX40 agonist ivuxolimab. The receptor source for this set is an adult with an advanced solid tumor such as melanoma, head and neck, liver or kidney cancer.

The CDR3 protein is CASSSEHTIYF. CDR3 in DNA: TGTGCCAGCAGTTCGGAGCACACCATATATTTT. V gene TRBV11-2 combines with J gene TRBJ1-3; the D is unclear. Trimming shortened V by 6 bases and J by 8 bases, and 8 bases separated the two germline ends. Germline loops: CDR1 SGHAT, CDR2 FQNNGV. The CDR3 has 11 residues.

This rearrangement joins TRBV5-4 to TRBJ1-3; D gene ambiguous. The V gene's germline CDR1 is SGHNT and CDR2 YYREEE (reference sequence). V lost 5 bases and J 6 bases, leaving 18 bases between the germline ends. The CDR3 length is 15 residues. DNA for the CDR3: TGTGCCAGCAGACCCGACAAGTTTCTGGTAAACACCATATATTTT. This sequence encodes CASRPDKFLVNTIYF.

V gene TRBV7-3 combines with J gene TRBJ2-5; 7 bases are shared with TRBD1. Trimming took 2 bases from V and 8 from J; bases not matched to a gene: 14. Germline V gene sequence: CDR1 SGHTA, CDR2 FQGTGA. This CDR3 comprises 16 residues. For the CDR3, the DNA is TGTGCCAGCAGCTTAGGGTCTGAGGGGGCCGGGGAAACCCAGTACTTC. Translated, it gives CASSLGSEGAGETQYF.